This T cell receptor (beta chain) was retrieved from a study of regulatory T cells in long-lasting Graves disease. In building TCR beta libraries, iRepertoire HTBI primers were used together with Arm-PCR of CDR3 regions. Each CDR3 protein is one row after TCRdb ran MiXCR on the multiplex PCR reads. The data show 550,000 to 700,000 distinct CDR3 sequences, about 16% seen once. Germline lookup yields CDR1 SGDLS and CDR2 YYNGEE. The CDR3 has 14 amino acids. The germline V and J ends were trimmed by 0 bases and 10 bases, with 14 bases remaining between them. Study observations and caveats: TRBV28, TRBJ1-2 and TRBJ2-5 were segments that persistent disease favored.

Concerning this clonotype itself: The antigen remains unidentified.

Time point in this sample: newly diagnosed GD, antithyroid drugs for less than 3 months. RNA extracted from PBMCs served as the sequencing template. These data were also filed under a second study, of T cells in Graves' hyperthyroidism and ophthalmopathy. That investigation notes: The HTBI primer set was used in a first-round RT-PCR of the TCR CDR3.

This chain connects TRBV9 to TRBJ1-5; a weak D match, TRBD1 (5 bases). The receptor was isolated from a man between 18 and 35 years old with Graves disease. The sample was peripheral blood mononuclear cells (PBMCs), taken at new diagnosis, from a patient treated with antithyroid drugs. CDR3 loop: CASSVGRAGGPQHF. The CDR3 DNA sequence: TGTGCCAGCAGCGTAGGCAGGGCTGGTGGACCCCAGCATTTT.